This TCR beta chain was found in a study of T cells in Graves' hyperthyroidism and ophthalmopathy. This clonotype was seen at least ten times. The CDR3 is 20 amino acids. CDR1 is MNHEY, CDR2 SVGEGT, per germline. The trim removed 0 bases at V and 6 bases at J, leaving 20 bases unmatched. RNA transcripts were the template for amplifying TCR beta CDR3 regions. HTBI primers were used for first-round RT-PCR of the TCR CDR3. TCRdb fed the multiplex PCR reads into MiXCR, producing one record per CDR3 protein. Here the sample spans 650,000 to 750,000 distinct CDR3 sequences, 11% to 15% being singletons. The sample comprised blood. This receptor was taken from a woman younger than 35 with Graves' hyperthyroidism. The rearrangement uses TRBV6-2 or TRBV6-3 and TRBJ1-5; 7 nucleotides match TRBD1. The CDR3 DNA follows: TGTGCCAGCAGTTACTCGACGGCCAGGGGGAATAAGATTAGAGGTCAGCCCCAGCATTTT. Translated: CASSYSTARGNKIRGQPQHF.